This T cell receptor beta chain originates from a study of OX40 agonist ivuxolimab in advanced cancers. The overall study: Patients with hepatocellular carcinoma, melanoma, renal cell or head and neck cancer made up the dose-escalation patients. Allowance was made for prior anti-PD-1, anti-PD-L1 or anti-CTLA-4 therapy, and roughly 40% had some.

Study-level results: In general, CD8+ T cells held more expanded clones than CD4+ did, on average. Among patients with partial responses at 0.1-3.0 mg/kg, clonal expansion was among the lowest.

Sequencing was performed with immunoSEQ multiplex PCR; in TCRdb, only in-frame clones are kept and a portion is missing. The sample contains some 40,000 clones, 85% to 95% of which appear only once. The CDR3 loop spans 14 amino acids. V was trimmed by 8 bases and J by 4 bases, leaving 14 bases between them. CDR1 and CDR2 (germline): SNHLY, FYNNEI. On this clone itself: Its cognate antigen is unknown.

The rearrangement joins TRBV2 to TRBJ2-2; the D call may be TRBD1 or TRBD2 (5 bases each). This clonotype was obtained from an adult with an advanced solid tumor such as melanoma, head and neck, liver or kidney cancer. This sample comprised CD4+ or CD8+ T cells sorted from blood, obtained in a trial of the OX40 agonist ivuxolimab. CDR3 sequence (DNA): TGTGCCAGCGGAGGTTACAGGTCCACCGGGGAGCTGTTTTTT. This translates into CASGGYRSTGELFF.